This T cell receptor (beta chain) was recorded in a study of T cell responses to AZD1222 COVID-19 vaccine. Germline V gene sequence: CDR1 SGHVS, CDR2 FQNEAQ. J lost 7 bases, V lost 7 bases, and 12 bases had no gene match. The CDR3 runs 15 residues. Some clones are missing from TCRdb's copy, which holds only in-frame ones; the method was immunoSEQ multiplex PCR. The sample shows more than 60,000 clones, roughly 85% of them seen only once. Second doses that came at about 4 or about 12 weeks were put together. The receptor was derived from an adult who received the AZD1222 COVID-19 vaccine. This chain joins TRBV7-8 and TRBJ2-1, with 8 bases fitting TRBD2. This sample comprised peripheral blood, obtained 28 days after the second AZD1222 dose. CDR3 loop: CASTPPGTRNNEQFF. The CDR3 DNA reads as TGTGCCAGCACCCCTCCGGGGACTAGGAATAATGAGCAGTTCTTC. Full variable domain (missing parts from reference TRBV7-8 and TRBJ2-1): GAGVSQSPRYKVAKRGQDVALRCDPISGHVSLFWYQQALGQGPEFLTYFQNEAQLDKSGLPSDRFFAERPEGSVSTLKIQRTQQEDSAVYLCASTPPGTRNNEQFFGPGTRLTVL.